One T cell receptor (beta chain) is described in this entry. The data belong to a study of blood T cell repertoires in COVID-19. Study details: From T cells, B-cell-depleted T cells, or PBMCs came the material, which was cDNA or gDNA.

Ages ranged from about 18 to 89 years, with residence in 24 US areas. Cohort placement rested on clinical history that participants reported themselves. Recovered status applied to Cohort 3 donors who had two consecutive negative PCRs. It also applied to those with clearance or with symptom resolution. Germline V gene data show CDR1 as SGHVS and CDR2 as FNYEAQ. Trimming removed 5 bases from V and 2 bases from J, with 6 bases in between. The CDR3 loop spans 13 amino acids. Sequencing used immunoSEQ multiplex PCR; TCRdb keeps in-frame clones, though not all of them. The repertoire includes roughly 160,000 clones, about 90% of them detected once, and approximately 6.5% sits in the top ten.

The receptor's source is a woman aged 45 to 65 who had recovered from COVID-19. V gene TRBV7-6 combines with J gene TRBJ2-2; D is ambiguous. The sample consisted of PBMCs or T cells enriched from blood (not recorded which). CDR3 bases: TGTGCCAGCAGCCCATCAAACACCGGGGAGCTGTTTTTT. Translation gives CASSPSNTGELFF. Using reference TRBV7-6 and TRBJ2-2 for the parts outside the CDR3, the full variable domain is GAGVSQSPRYKVTKRGQDVALRCDPISGHVSLYWYRQALGQGPEFLTYFNYEAQQDKSGLPNDRFSAERPEGSISTLTIQRTEQRDSAMYRCASSPSNTGELFFGEGSRLTVL.